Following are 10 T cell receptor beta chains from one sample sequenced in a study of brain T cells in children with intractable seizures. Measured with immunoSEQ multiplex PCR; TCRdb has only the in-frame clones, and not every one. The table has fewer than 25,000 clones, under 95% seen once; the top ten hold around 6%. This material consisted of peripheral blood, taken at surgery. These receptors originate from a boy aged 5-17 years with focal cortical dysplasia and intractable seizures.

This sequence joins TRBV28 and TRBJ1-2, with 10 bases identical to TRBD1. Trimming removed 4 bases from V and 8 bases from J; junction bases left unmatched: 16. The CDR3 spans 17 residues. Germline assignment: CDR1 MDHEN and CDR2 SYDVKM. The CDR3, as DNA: TGTGCCAGCAGTTCGTCAATTTCCGGGACAGGGGATAGCGGCTACACCTTC. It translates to CASSSSISGTGDSGYTF.

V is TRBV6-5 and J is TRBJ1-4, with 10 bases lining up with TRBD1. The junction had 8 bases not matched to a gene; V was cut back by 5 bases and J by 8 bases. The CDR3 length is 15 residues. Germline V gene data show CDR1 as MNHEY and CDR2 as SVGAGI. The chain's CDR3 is CASSPETGGIEKLFF. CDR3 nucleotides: TGTGCCAGCAGTCCTGAGACAGGGGGCATCGAAAAACTGTTTTTT.

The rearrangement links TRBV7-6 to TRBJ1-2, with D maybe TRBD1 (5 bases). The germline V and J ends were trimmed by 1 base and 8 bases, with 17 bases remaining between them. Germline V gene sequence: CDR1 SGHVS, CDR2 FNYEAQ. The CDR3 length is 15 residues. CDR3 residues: CASSLGDGGISGYTF. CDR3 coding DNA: TGTGCCAGCAGCTTAGGGGATGGGGGAATTAGCGGCTACACCTTC.

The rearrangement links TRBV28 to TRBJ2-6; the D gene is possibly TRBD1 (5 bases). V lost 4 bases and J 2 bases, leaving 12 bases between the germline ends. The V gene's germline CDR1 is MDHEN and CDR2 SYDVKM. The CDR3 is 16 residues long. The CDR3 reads CASSSSREPGANVLTF. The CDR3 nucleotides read TGTGCCAGCAGTTCGAGCAGGGAACCTGGGGCCAACGTCCTGACTTTC.

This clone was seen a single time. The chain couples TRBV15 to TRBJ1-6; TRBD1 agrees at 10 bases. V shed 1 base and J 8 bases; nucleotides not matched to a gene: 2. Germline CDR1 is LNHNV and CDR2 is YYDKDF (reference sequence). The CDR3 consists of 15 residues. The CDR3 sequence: CATSRVGTGDSPLHF. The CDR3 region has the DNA TGTGCCACCAGCAGAGTGGGGACAGGGGATTCACCCCTCCACTTT.

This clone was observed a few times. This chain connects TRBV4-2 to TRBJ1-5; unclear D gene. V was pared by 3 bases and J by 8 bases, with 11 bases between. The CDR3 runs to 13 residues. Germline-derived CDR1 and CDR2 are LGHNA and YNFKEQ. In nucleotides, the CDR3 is TGTGCCAGCAGCCAGAGTAAGACCGAGCCCCAGCATTTT. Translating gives CASSQSKTEPQHF.

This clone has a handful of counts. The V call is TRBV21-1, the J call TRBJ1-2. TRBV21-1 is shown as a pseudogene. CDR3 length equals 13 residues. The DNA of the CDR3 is TGTGCCAGCAGCAATGCGGGGGTATATGGCTACACCTTC. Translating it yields CASSNAGVYGYTF.

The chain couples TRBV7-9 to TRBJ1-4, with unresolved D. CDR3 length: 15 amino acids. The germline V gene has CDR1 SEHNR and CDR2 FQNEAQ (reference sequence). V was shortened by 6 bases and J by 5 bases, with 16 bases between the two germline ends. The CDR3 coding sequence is TGTGCCAGCAGTTCCAACCGGGATCGCAATGAAAAACTGTTTTTT. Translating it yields CASSSNRDRNEKLFF.

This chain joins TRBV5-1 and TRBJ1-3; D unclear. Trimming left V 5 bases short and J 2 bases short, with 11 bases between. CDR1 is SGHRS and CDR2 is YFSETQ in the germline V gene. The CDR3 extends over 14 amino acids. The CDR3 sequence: CASSWTGAGNTIYF. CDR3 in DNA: TGCGCCAGCAGTTGGACGGGCGCTGGAAACACCATATATTTT.

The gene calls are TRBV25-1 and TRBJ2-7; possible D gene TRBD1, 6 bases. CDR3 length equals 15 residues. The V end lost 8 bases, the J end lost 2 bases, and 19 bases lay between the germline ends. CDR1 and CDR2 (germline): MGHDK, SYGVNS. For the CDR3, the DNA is TGTGCCAGCCCGAGGAAGAGGACAGAGGCCTACGAGCAGTACGTC. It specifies CASPRKRTEAYEQYV.